This T cell receptor beta chain was documented in a study of cytomegalovirus exposure and HLA in healthy donors. In its sample, this clone was seen once. Its antigen is currently unknown. PCR was performed using 60 Vbeta and 13 Jbeta primers. Data came from immunoSEQ multiplex PCR; TCRdb stores just in-frame clones and leaves some out. Of around 60,000 clones listed, roughly 74% are singletons. Trimming removed 4 bases from V and 0 bases from J; junction bases left unmatched: 6. The CDR3 length is 16 residues. The germline V gene encodes CDR1 SGHVS and CDR2 FNYEAQ. Study results and caveats: Most TCR beta V segments were productive about 90% or about 30% of the time in an earlier analysis. According to a later analysis, donors in an Asian-associated ancestry cluster reportedly had fewer N-insertions than the roughly 720-donor mean.

The chain has TRBV7-6 and TRBJ1-3; 7 bases line up with TRBD1. The sequence derives from a woman in her thirties or forties in good health and CMV-seropositive. The sequenced material came from PBMCs. CDR3 residues: CASSSQGSPSGNTIYF. The DNA of the CDR3 is TGTGCCAGCAGCTCACAGGGGTCCCCCTCTGGAAACACCATATATTTT.